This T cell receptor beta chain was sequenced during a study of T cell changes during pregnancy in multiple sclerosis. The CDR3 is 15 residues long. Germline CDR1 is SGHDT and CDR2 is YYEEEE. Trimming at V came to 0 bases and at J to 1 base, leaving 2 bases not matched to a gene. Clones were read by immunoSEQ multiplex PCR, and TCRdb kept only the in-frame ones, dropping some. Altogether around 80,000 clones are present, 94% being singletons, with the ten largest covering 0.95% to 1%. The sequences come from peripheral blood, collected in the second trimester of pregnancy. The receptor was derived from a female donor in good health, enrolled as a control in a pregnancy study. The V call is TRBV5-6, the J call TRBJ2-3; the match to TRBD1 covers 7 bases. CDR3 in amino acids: CASSLDGTGTDTQYF. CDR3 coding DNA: TGTGCCAGCAGCTTGGACGGGACAGGCACAGATACGCAGTATTTT.